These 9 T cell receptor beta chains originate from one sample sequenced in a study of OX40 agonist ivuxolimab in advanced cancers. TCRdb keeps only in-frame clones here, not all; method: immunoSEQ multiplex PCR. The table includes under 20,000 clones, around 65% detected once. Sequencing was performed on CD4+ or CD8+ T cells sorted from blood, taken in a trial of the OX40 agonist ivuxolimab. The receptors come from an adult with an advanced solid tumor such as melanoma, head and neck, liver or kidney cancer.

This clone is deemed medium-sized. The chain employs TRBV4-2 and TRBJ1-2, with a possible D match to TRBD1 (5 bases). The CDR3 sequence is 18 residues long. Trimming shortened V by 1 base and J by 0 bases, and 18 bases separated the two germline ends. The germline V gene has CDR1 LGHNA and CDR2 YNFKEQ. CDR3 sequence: CASSQVIRAPPPNYGYTF. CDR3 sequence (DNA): TGTGCCAGCAGCCAAGTAATCAGGGCTCCTCCCCCTAACTATGGCTACACCTTC.

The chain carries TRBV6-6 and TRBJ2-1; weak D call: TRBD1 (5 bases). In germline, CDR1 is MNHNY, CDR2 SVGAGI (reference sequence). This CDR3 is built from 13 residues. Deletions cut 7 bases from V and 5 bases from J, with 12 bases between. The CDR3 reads CASISLGHNEQFF. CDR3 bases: TGTGCCAGCATCTCCCTGGGGCACAATGAGCAGTTCTTC.

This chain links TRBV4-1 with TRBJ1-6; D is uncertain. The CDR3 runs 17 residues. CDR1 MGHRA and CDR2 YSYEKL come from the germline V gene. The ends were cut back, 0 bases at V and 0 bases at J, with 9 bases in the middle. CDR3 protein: CASSQDPGSSYNSPLHF. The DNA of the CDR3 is TGCGCCAGCAGCCAAGATCCCGGCAGCTCCTATAATTCACCCCTCCACTTT.

CDR3: CASSQGDRLTGELFF. In nucleotides, the CDR3 is TGCGCCAGCAGCCAAGGGGACAGGCTCACCGGGGAGCTGTTTTTT. The V and J genes are TRBV4-3 and TRBJ2-2, with TRBD1 identical over 8 bases. The CDR3 is 15 amino acids. J was trimmed by 4 bases and V by 1 base; bases with no gene match: 2. CDR1 LGHNA and CDR2 YSLEER come from the germline V gene.

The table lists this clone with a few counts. The CDR3 is CASSLGQKYGYTF. The CDR3 DNA is TGCGCCAGCAGCTTGGGACAGAAATATGGCTACACCTTC. The chain recombines TRBV5-1 with TRBJ1-2; D might be TRBD1 (5 bases). CDR1 is SGHRS and CDR2 is YFSETQ in the germline V gene. This CDR3 contains 13 residues. The ends were cut back, 0 bases at V and 5 bases at J, with 8 bases in the middle.

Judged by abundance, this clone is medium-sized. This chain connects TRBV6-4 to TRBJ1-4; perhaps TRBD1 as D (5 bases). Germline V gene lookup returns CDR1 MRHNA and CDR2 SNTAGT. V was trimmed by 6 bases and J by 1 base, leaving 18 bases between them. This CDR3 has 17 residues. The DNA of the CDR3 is TGTGCCAGCAGAGGGGTGTGGAGAATCGGAACTAATGAAAAACTGTTTTTT. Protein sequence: CASRGVWRIGTNEKLFF.

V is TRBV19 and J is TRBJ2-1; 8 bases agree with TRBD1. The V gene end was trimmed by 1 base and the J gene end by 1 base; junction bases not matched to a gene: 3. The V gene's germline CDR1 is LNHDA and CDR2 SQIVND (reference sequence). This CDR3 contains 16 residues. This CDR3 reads CASSIGYRGSYNEQFF. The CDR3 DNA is TGTGCCAGTAGTATAGGTTACAGGGGGTCCTACAATGAGCAGTTCTTC.

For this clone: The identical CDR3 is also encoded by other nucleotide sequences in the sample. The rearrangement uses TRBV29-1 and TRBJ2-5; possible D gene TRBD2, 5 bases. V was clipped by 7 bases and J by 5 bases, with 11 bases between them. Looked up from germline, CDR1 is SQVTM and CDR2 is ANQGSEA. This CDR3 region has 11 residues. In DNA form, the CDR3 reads TGCAGCGCGAGGGTCGGGGAGACCCAGTACTTC. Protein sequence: CSARVGETQYF.

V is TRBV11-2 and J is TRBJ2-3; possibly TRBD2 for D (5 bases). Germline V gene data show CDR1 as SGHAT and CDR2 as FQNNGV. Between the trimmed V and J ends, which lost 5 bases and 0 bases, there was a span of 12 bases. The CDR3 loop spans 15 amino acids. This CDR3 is CASSRTGASTDTQYF. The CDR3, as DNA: TGTGCCAGCAGCCGGACTGGAGCTAGCACAGATACGCAGTATTTT. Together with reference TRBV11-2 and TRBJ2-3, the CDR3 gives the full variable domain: EAGVAQSPRYKIIEKRQSVAFWCNPISGHATLYWYQQILGQGPKLLIQFQNNGVVDDSQLPKDRFSAERLKGVDSTLKIQPAKLEDSAVYLCASSRTGASTDTQYFGPGTRLTVL.